Presented here are 27 T cell receptor beta chains from one specimen sequenced in a study of response to subunit inactivated influenza vaccine. TCRdb ran MiXCR on the RT-PCR reads and lists one entry per CDR3 protein. The table lists under 200,000 distinct CDR3 sequences, under 13% of them singletons. This specimen consisted of non-naive T cells sorted from PBMCs, obtained 35 to 45 days after vaccination. The receptors were sampled from a man aged 50 or older who received an inactivated influenza vaccine.

This clonotype has ten or more counts. This chain uses TRBV20-1 with TRBJ2-1, with TRBD1 matching 7 bases. Losses at the gene ends were 4 bases for V and 6 bases for J; bases not matched to a gene: 9. The CDR3 length is 14 residues. CDR1 and CDR2 from the germline V gene are DFQATT and SNEGSKA (reference sequence). The CDR3 DNA is TGCAGTGCTACGAGGGGGCTGGGCTCCAATGAGCAGTTCTTC. Protein sequence: CSATRGLGSNEQFF.

The V and J genes are TRBV12-3 or TRBV12-4 and TRBJ1-3, with D possibly being TRBD1 (6 bases). The CDR3 extends over 15 amino acids. Trimming stripped 6 bases from V and 0 bases from J, with 12 bases between. The CDR3 DNA sequence: TGTGCCAGCAGAGACACAGGGAACTCTGGAAACACCATATATTTT. This gives the protein CASRDTGNSGNTIYF.

This clonotype was detected many times. The rearrangement joins TRBV5-1 to TRBJ1-2; D not certain. V lost 0 bases and J 1 base, leaving 7 bases between the germline ends. The germline CDR1 and CDR2 sequences are SGHRS and YFSETQ. The CDR3 has 14 amino acids. CDR3 DNA sequence: TGCGCCAGCAGCTTGGGGAGAGATAACTATGGCTACACCTTC. It is translated as CASSLGRDNYGYTF.

This clonotype was picked up many times. V gene TRBV5-6 combines with J gene TRBJ1-1; 8 nucleotides align to TRBD1. Unmatched junction bases numbered 9, after V lost 0 bases and J lost 5 bases. The CDR3 totals 16 residues. In germline, CDR1 is SGHDT, CDR2 YYEEEE. CDR3: CASSLVIQGAGTEAFF. CDR3 nucleotides: TGTGCCAGCAGCTTGGTCATCCAGGGGGCTGGGACTGAAGCTTTCTTT.

The rearrangement links TRBV20-1 to TRBJ2-1, with 10 bases fitting TRBD2. The length of the CDR3 is 15 residues. The V segment lost 6 bases and the J segment 8 bases; nucleotides outside the gene matches: 13. The germline V gene has CDR1 DFQATT and CDR2 SNEGSKA (reference sequence). The CDR3 DNA sequence: TGCAGTGCGACCCAGCCAGCGGGGGGGCGCGATGAGCAGTTCTTC. This translates into CSATQPAGGRDEQFF.

This clonotype was seen a single time. This chain uses TRBV18 with TRBJ1-1, with a possible D match to TRBD1 (5 bases). This CDR3 contains 16 residues. V was shortened by 1 base and J by 0 bases, with 12 bases between the two germline ends. Germline CDR1 is KGHSH and CDR2 is LQKENI. The CDR3 region is CASSPRAGTMNTEAFF. The CDR3 bases are TGTGCCAGCTCACCACGGGCAGGGACCATGAACACTGAAGCTTTCTTT.

The chain is built from TRBV3-1 and TRBJ2-2; 9 nucleotides line up with TRBD1. This CDR3 spans 14 amino acids. Germline lookup yields CDR1 LGHDT and CDR2 YNNKEL (reference sequence). Unmatched junction bases numbered 2, after V lost 6 bases and J lost 3 bases. CDR3 protein: CASRGQGDTGELFF. The CDR3 DNA reads TGTGCCAGCAGGGGACAGGGAGACACCGGGGAGCTGTTTTTT.

This clonotype has ten or more counts. The rearrangement links TRBV5-5 to TRBJ1-4, with D hard to call. Trimming cost V 2 bases and J 7 bases, with 12 bases left between them. The CDR3 is 14 amino acids. Germline V gene data show CDR1 as SGHKS and CDR2 as YYEKEE (reference sequence). The CDR3 nucleotides are TGTGCCAGCAGCTTCACCGGGCGCGGTGAAAAACTGTTTTTT. This sequence encodes CASSFTGRGEKLFF.

Many counts were recorded for this clonotype. The V call is TRBV10-2, the J call TRBJ2-7, with 8 bases aligning to TRBD1. CDR1 is WSHSY and CDR2 is SAAADI in the germline V gene. The CDR3 has 15 amino acids. Trimming removed 6 bases from V and 0 bases from J; junction bases left unmatched: 7. The CDR3 reads CASSVDRDSSYEQYF. The CDR3 region has the DNA TGCGCCAGCAGCGTGGACAGGGACAGCTCCTACGAGCAGTACTTC.

This clonotype has a handful of counts. V usage is TRBV12-3 or TRBV12-4 and J usage is TRBJ2-1; tentatively, D is TRBD2 (5 bases). This CDR3 contains 14 residues. V lost 5 bases, J lost 6 bases, and 14 bases lay in between. The CDR3 DNA is TGTGCCAGCAGTCGCCAGGCCGGAGGCAATGAGCAGTTCTTC. Translation: CASSRQAGGNEQFF.

The rearrangement links TRBV7-9 to TRBJ2-6; D could derive from TRBD1 or TRBD2 (5 bases each). V was pared by 5 bases and J by 0 bases, with 14 bases between. There are 17 residues in the CDR3. Germline V gene data show CDR1 as SEHNR and CDR2 as FQNEAQ (reference sequence). The CDR3 DNA is TGTGCCAGCAGCCTTGGGGGACCTTACTCTGGGGCCAACGTCCTGACTTTC. Encoded protein: CASSLGGPYSGANVLTF.

This chain links TRBV10-3 with TRBJ2-1; 9 bases map to TRBD2. V was clipped by 10 bases and J by 9 bases; unmatched bases: 16. This CDR3 is 15 amino acids long. Germline V gene lookup returns CDR1 ENHRY and CDR2 SYGVKD. In DNA, the CDR3 is TGTGCCACCGCCAATTTCCTAGCGGGAACGGGTGAGCAGTTCTTC. Its protein product is CATANFLAGTGEQFF.

This clonotype was seen ten or more times. This rearrangement joins TRBV7-2 to TRBJ1-6; 7 nucleotides align to TRBD1. Looked up from germline, CDR1 is SGHTA and CDR2 is FQGNSA. With 5 bases clipped from V and 13 bases from J, the junction kept 14 bases outside the gene matches. The CDR3 runs 15 residues. The CDR3 is CASSLTTGFLPPLHF. The CDR3 nucleotides are TGTGCCAGCAGCCTAACGACAGGGTTCCTCCCCCCCCTCCACTTT.

This clonotype was counted only a few times. The gene calls are TRBV20-1 and TRBJ1-4; TRBD1 is a possible D gene (5 bases). V gave up 3 bases and J gave up 6 bases, with 8 bases separating them. Germline CDR1 is DFQATT and CDR2 is SNEGSKA (reference sequence). The CDR3 length is 12 residues. DNA of the CDR3: TGCAGTGCTAGCGGGGCCGATGAAAAACTGTTTTTT. This translates into CSASGADEKLFF.

This clonotype appeared a few times. The chain has TRBV2 and TRBJ2-3; 7 positions match TRBD2. The CDR3 is 14 residues long. Trimming cost V 6 bases and J 1 base; bases outside gene matches: 4. Germline CDR1 SNHLY, CDR2 FYNNEI. The CDR3: CASRRLAGTDTQYF. The DNA of the CDR3 is TGTGCCAGCAGGCGGCTAGCGGGCACAGATACGCAGTATTTT.

Notes on this clonotype: One end of the junction fails to match germline, which may point to a read error. This chain links TRBV12-3 or TRBV12-4 with TRBJ2-7; D is uncertain. CDR3 length: 12 residues. CDR3 sequence: CASTLVDGPQNF. CDR3 bases: TGTGCCAGCACCCTGGTGGACGGACCTCAAAACTTC.

There are a few counts of this clonotype. The chain has TRBV10-3 and TRBJ1-5; TRBD1 matches at 7 bases. V dropped 3 bases and J dropped 6; count of bases not matched to a gene: 5. CDR3 length: 14 residues. Germline values: CDR1 ENHRY, CDR2 SYGVKD. The CDR3 reads CAISESTGAQPQHF. The CDR3 DNA reads TGTGCCATCAGTGAATCCACAGGGGCTCAGCCCCAGCATTTT.

The sample holds many counts of this clonotype. J is TRBJ2-3 and V is TRBV5-1; maybe TRBD2 (7 bases). Per germline, CDR1 SGHRS and CDR2 YFSETQ. V lost 0 bases to trimming and J lost 6 bases, with 14 bases between them. The CDR3 loop spans 15 amino acids. The CDR3 loop reads CASSLGQRGGDTQYF. The CDR3 region has the DNA TGCGCCAGCAGCTTGGGCCAAAGGGGGGGCGATACGCAGTATTTT.

V and J are TRBV30 and TRBJ1-6; TRBD1 might be the D (5 bases). CDR3 size: 17 residues. From germline, CDR1 is GTSNPN and CDR2 SVGIG (reference sequence). V was cut by 0 bases and J by 1 base, with 13 bases left in between. The CDR3 bases are TGTGCCTGGAGTGTACCAGGGATCGGTTCCTATAATTCACCCCTCCACTTT. Residues: CAWSVPGIGSYNSPLHF. Full variable domain (rest looked up from reference TRBV30 and TRBJ1-6): SQTIHQWPATLVQPVGSPLSLECTVEGTSNPNLYWYRQAAGRGLQLLFYSVGIGQISSEVPQNLSASRPQDRQFILSSKKLLLSDSGFYLCAWSVPGIGSYNSPLHFGNGTRLTVT.

This clonotype was detected many times. The chain is built from TRBV7-6 and TRBJ2-2; the D is unclear. CDR1 SGHVS and CDR2 FNYEAQ come from the germline V gene. The CDR3 sequence is 16 residues long. With 2 bases removed from V and 0 bases from J, the gap between germline ends came to 10 bases. The CDR3 is CASSLLGTANTGELFF. CDR3 in DNA: TGTGCCAGCAGCTTACTCGGTACTGCGAACACCGGGGAGCTGTTTTTT.

The chain uses TRBV6-2 or TRBV6-3 and TRBJ1-2, with D possibly matching TRBD1 (5 bases). The CDR3 is 13 amino acids. Trimming pared 5 bases from V and 1 base from J, leaving 8 bases between. Germline lookup yields CDR1 MNHEY and CDR2 SVGEGT. The CDR3 loop reads CASSPTVNYGYTF. The CDR3 DNA is TGTGCCAGCAGTCCGACAGTTAACTATGGCTACACCTTC.

This clonotype was counted many times. The chain recombines TRBV28 with TRBJ2-2; 8 bases fit TRBD2. Germline values: CDR1 MDHEN, CDR2 SYDVKM. The V and J ends lost 6 bases and 5 bases, in that order; junction bases with no gene match: 8. This CDR3 has 15 amino acids. The CDR3 DNA sequence: TGTGCCAGCAGCATAGCGGGGCGAACAACCGGGGAGCTGTTTTTT. Translated: CASSIAGRTTGELFF.

The chain combines TRBV3-1 with TRBJ2-7, with D maybe TRBD2 (6 bases). The CDR3 is 13 amino acids. The germline V gene encodes CDR1 LGHDT and CDR2 YNNKEL (reference sequence). Deletions cut 6 bases from V and 1 base from J, with 10 bases between. This chain's CDR3 is CASRRGESYEQYF. The CDR3 DNA reads as TGTGCCAGCAGACGCGGGGAATCCTACGAGCAGTACTTC.

The V and J genes are TRBV5-6 and TRBJ2-5, with 8 nucleotides matching TRBD2. J gave up 1 base and V 0 bases, and 8 bases lay outside the gene matches. In germline, CDR1 is SGHDT, CDR2 YYEEEE. The CDR3 covers 17 residues. CDR3 nucleotides: TGTGCCAGCAGCTTGGTCGTCGGCGGGGGGTCCCAAGAGACCCAGTACTTC. It is translated as CASSLVVGGGSQETQYF.

This clonotype has a handful of counts. This chain joins TRBV2 and TRBJ1-1; maybe TRBD1 (5 bases). V lost 0 bases, J lost 0 bases, and 14 bases lay in between. The CDR3 loop spans 17 amino acids. The V gene's germline CDR1 is SNHLY and CDR2 FYNNEI. The CDR3: CASSEALRAGMNTEAFF. Written as DNA, the CDR3 is TGTGCCAGCAGTGAAGCGCTTCGGGCAGGGATGAACACTGAAGCTTTCTTT.

In this sample, this clonotype turned up many times. In DNA, the CDR3 is TGTGCCAGCAGCTTAGGCGGACTAGCGGGAGCGGAGACCCAGTACTTC. It encodes CASSLGGLAGAETQYF. V and J are TRBV7-2 and TRBJ2-5; 13 nucleotides align to TRBD2. CDR3 length: 16 residues. Germline V gene sequence: CDR1 SGHTA, CDR2 FQGNSA. J was trimmed by 5 bases and V by 1 base; bases with no gene match: 4.

This clonotype appeared a few times. The chain is built from TRBV20-1 and TRBJ2-1, with TRBD2 matching 8 bases. The CDR3 sequence is 14 residues long. Germline CDR1 DFQATT, CDR2 SNEGSKA (reference sequence). V shed 6 bases, J shed 3 bases, and the junction held 7 bases outside the gene matches. CDR3 nucleotides: TGCAGTGCCCAGACTAGCGCCCTCTACAATGAGCAGTTCTTC. It yields the protein CSAQTSALYNEQFF.